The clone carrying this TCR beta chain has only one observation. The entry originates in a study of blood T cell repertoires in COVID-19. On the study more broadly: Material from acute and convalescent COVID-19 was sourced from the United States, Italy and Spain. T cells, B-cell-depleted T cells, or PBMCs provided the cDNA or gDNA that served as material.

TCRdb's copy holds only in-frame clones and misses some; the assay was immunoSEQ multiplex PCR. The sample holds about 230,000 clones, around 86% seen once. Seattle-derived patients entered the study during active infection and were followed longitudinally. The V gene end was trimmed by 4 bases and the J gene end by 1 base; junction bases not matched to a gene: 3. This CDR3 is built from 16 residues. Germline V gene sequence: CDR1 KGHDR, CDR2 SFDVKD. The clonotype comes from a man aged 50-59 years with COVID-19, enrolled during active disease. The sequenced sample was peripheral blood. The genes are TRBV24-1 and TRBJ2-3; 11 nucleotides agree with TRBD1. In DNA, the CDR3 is TGTGCCACCAGTGACCGGACAGGGGGCGGCACAGATACGCAGTATTTT. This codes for CATSDRTGGGTDTQYF.